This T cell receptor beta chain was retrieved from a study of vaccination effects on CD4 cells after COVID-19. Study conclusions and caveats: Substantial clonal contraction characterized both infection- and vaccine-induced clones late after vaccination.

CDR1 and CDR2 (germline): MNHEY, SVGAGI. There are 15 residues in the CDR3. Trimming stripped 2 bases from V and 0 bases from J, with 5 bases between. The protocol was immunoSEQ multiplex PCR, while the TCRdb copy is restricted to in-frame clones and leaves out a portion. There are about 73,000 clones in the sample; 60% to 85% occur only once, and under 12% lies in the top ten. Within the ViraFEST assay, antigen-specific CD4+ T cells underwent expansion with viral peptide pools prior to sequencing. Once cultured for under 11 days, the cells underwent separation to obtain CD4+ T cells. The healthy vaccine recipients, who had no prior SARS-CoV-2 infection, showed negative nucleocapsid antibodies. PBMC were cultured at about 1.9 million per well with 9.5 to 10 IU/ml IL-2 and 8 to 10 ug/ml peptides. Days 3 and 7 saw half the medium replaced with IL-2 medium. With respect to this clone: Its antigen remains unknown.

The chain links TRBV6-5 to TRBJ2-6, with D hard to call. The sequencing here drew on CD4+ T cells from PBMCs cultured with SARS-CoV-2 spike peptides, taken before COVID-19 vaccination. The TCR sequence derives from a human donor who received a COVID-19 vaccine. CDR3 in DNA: TGTGCCAGCAGTTACGACCGCTCTGGGGCCAACGTCCTGACTTTC. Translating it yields CASSYDRSGANVLTF.